This T cell receptor beta chain is drawn from a study of control samples from healthy donors and cancer patients. Generated by immunoSEQ multiplex PCR, the TCRdb table keeps only in-frame clones and is missing some. The data show approximately 170,000 clones, with around 91% seen just once and over 1.1% held by the top ten. Germline V gene data show CDR1 as SGHAT and CDR2 as FQDESV (reference sequence). Unmatched junction bases numbered 10, after V lost 4 bases and J lost 5 bases. CDR3 length: 15 amino acids. The sample taken for sequencing was blood. This chain uses TRBV11-1 with TRBJ1-1; TRBD1 matches 7 bases. The sequence was collected from a woman between 45 and 60 years old in good health. CDR3 sequence: CASSSFLTGVTEAFF. The CDR3 coding sequence is TGTGCCAGCAGCTCGTTTCTTACAGGGGTGACTGAAGCTTTCTTT.